A selection of T cell receptor beta chains follows, all from one sample in a study of blood T cell repertoires in COVID-19. Sequenced by immunoSEQ multiplex PCR; TCRdb stores in-frame clones only, minus some. The profile shows about 110,000 clones, 82% of them singletons. The sample consisted of peripheral blood. These receptors all come from a man aged 70-80 years with acute or convalescent COVID-19. Each CDR3 is given with its conserved first and last residue.

V	J	CDR3
TRBV24-1	TRBJ1-2	CATSDLTGDGYTF
TRBV5-1	TRBJ2-3	CASSLAGQSSTDTQYF
TRBV5-1	TRBJ1-2	CASSLVGALGYTF
TRBV15	TRBJ2-1	CATSRGWNGQGNSYQNEQFF
TRBV30	TRBJ1-2	CAWSVPRTGGYGYTF
TRBV2	TRBJ2-3	CASSATGERTDTQYF
TRBV19	TRBJ1-1	CASSNSRTEAFF
TRBV5-4	TRBJ2-7	CASSPTRDRREQYF
TRBV7-7	TRBJ2-2	CASSSDRGRGELFF
TRBV5-1	TRBJ1-4	CASSSGQPGDEKLFF
TRBV7-2	TRBJ1-2	CASSLAGGTVYGYTF
TRBV28	TRBJ2-1	CASSFTGWTGVNEQFF
TRBV7-2	TRBJ1-2	CASSPSRQTNYGYTF
TRBV7-6	TRBJ2-1	CASSPAGTSGYNEQFF
TRBV28	TRBJ2-7	CASSFVLGGNTYEQYF
TRBV19	TRBJ2-3	CASSGQSTDTQYF
TRBV28	TRBJ2-1	CASSEPGLTRNEQFF
TRBV6-4	TRBJ2-7	CASSEGAGSSYEQYF
TRBV11-3	TRBJ2-1	CASSLGSGSGGNNEQFF
TRBV12-3/TRBV12-4	TRBJ2-1	CASRSQGNEQFF
TRBV3-1/TRBV3-2	TRBJ2-7	CASSQDLAGPAYEQYF
TRBV6-6	TRBJ1-1	CASSYERVGEAFF
TRBV14	TRBJ1-1	CASSQGTDTEAFF
TRBV20-1	TRBJ2-7	CSASSGTVTYEQYF
TRBV19	TRBJ2-2	CASSTPGQNTGELFF
TRBV3-1/TRBV3-2	TRBJ2-3	CASSYQGIDTQYF
TRBV9	TRBJ1-2	CASSVTDYGYTF
TRBV15	TRBJ1-4	CATSRDIRAPEKLFF
TRBV5-4	TRBJ2-3	CASSRRTSGGTDTQYF
TRBV27	TRBJ1-6	CASSLSAPMTGSSYNSPLHF
TRBV3-1/TRBV3-2	TRBJ1-1	CASSQDANRRNTEAFF
TRBV19	TRBJ2-1	CASSIAPGYNEQFF
TRBV28	TRBJ2-5	CASSGSGRYETQYF
TRBV9	TRBJ1-1	CASSAPGQMNTEAFF
TRBV6-1	TRBJ1-2	CASSERRQGFGGYTF
TRBV19	TRBJ1-1	CASKQALMNTEAFF
TRBV7-9	TRBJ1-1	CASSFQGHMNTEAFF
TRBV11-2	TRBJ1-3	CASSLDGGGLSSGNTIYF
TRBV12-3/TRBV12-4	TRBJ1-5	CASRSGQLQHF
TRBV28	TRBJ1-2	CASSLSRTGDYGYTF
TRBV18	TRBJ2-1	CASSPLYEQFF
TRBV5-4	TRBJ1-2	CASSLYNYGYTF
TRBV6-4	TRBJ2-7	CASIKSGGDSYEQYF
TRBV7-3	TRBJ1-6	CASSQQGFGNSPLHF
TRBV5-8	TRBJ1-2	CASSLERRSYTF
TRBV12-3/TRBV12-4	TRBJ1-5	CASSQGNTPQHF
TRBV21-1	TRBJ2-7	CASSKGGSAYEQYF
TRBV4-1	TRBJ2-1	CASSQAIATLRAKIEQFF
TRBV5-6	TRBJ2-3	CASSLDPTGDTQYF
TRBV5-1	TRBJ1-5	CASSLAGGNQPQHF
TRBV19	TRBJ2-7	CASSRDSELEQYF
TRBV28	TRBJ2-1	CASSLSGGTYNEQFF
TRBV2	TRBJ2-2	CASSVGGAMGTGELFF
TRBV29-1	TRBJ2-1	CSVSRRERNEQFF